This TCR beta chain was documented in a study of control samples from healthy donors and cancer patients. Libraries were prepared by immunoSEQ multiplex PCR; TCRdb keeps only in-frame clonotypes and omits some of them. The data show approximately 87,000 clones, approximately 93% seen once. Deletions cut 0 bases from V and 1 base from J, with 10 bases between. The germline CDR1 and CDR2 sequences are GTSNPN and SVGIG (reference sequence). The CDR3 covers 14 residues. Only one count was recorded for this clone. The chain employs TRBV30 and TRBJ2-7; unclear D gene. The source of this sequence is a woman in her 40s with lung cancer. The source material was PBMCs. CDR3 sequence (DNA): TGTGCCTGGAGTGTACCCGGGCCATCCTACGAGCAGTACTTC. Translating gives CAWSVPGPSYEQYF. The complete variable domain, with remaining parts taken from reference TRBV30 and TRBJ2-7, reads SQTIHQWPATLVQPVGSPLSLECTVEGTSNPNLYWYRQAAGRGLQLLFYSVGIGQISSEVPQNLSASRPQDRQFILSSKKLLLSDSGFYLCAWSVPGPSYEQYFGPGTRLTVT.